These 27 T cell receptor beta chains were sequenced from one sample in a study of T cell changes during pregnancy in multiple sclerosis. Libraries were prepared by immunoSEQ multiplex PCR; TCRdb keeps only in-frame clonotypes and omits some of them. The data contain roughly 100,000 clones, just under 95% of them singletons. The sequences come from peripheral blood, collected after pregnancy. These TCRs come from a female donor with multiple sclerosis, enrolled in a pregnancy study.

CDR3 in DNA: TGTGCCAGCAGTTTAACCAAGGGCGGGACCTGGTATGGCTACACCTTC. Amino acids: CASSLTKGGTWYGYTF. The V gene is TRBV28, the J gene TRBJ1-2; tentatively, D is TRBD1 (5 bases). Trimming took off 2 bases at V and 5 bases at J, with 18 bases between the two ends. This CDR3 is 16 amino acids long. Per the germline V gene, CDR1 is MDHEN and CDR2 is SYDVKM.

The chain carries TRBV28 and TRBJ2-7; D is possibly TRBD2 (5 bases). Looked up from germline, CDR1 is MDHEN and CDR2 is SYDVKM. The V end was cut by 2 bases, the J end by 7 bases, with 27 bases between. The CDR3 covers 18 residues. The chain's CDR3 is CASSLSGVASKGSGEQYF. CDR3 bases: TGTGCCAGCAGTTTAAGCGGCGTTGCCAGCAAGGGTTCGGGGGAGCAGTACTTC.

In DNA, the CDR3 is TGTGCCAGCAGTTCCGGGACATCCCGGTCGGGCTACACCTTC. Translation: CASSSGTSRSGYTF. The chain has TRBV2 and TRBJ1-2, with a weak D call TRBD1 (6 bases). Trimming removed 5 bases from V and 8 bases from J, with 18 bases in between. There are 14 residues in the CDR3. CDR1 and CDR2 from the germline V gene are SNHLY and FYNNEI.

The chain uses TRBV5-1 and TRBJ2-1; tentative D call: TRBD1 (6 bases). CDR3 size: 14 residues. From germline, CDR1 is SGHRS and CDR2 YFSETQ. V lost 2 bases, J lost 3 bases, and 9 bases lay in between. The CDR3, as DNA: TGCGCCAGCAGCTTAAGAGGGGGCTACAATGAGCAGTTCTTC. Translation gives CASSLRGGYNEQFF.

The chain recombines TRBV10-3 with TRBJ2-3; 7 nucleotides align to TRBD2. Germline V gene lookup returns CDR1 ENHRY and CDR2 SYGVKD. This CDR3 has 14 amino acids. V dropped 6 bases and J dropped 1; count of bases not matched to a gene: 4. CDR3: CAISSGVGTDTQYF. The CDR3 nucleotides read TGTGCCATCAGCAGCGGGGTTGGCACAGATACGCAGTATTTT.

The V call is TRBV19, the J call TRBJ2-7; 8 bases match TRBD2. This CDR3 region has 14 residues. Germline CDR1 reads LNHDA; CDR2 reads SQIVND (reference sequence). The V segment lost 7 bases and the J segment 0 bases; nucleotides outside the gene matches: 5. The CDR3 region is CASNAGGSSYEQYF. The CDR3 coding sequence is TGTGCCAGTAACGCGGGAGGAAGCTCCTACGAGCAGTACTTC.

This chain joins TRBV11-3 and TRBJ2-7, with D possibly being TRBD1 (5 bases). Trimming cost V 1 base and J 1 base, with 5 bases left between them. The CDR3 extends over 13 amino acids. CDR1 is SGHNT and CDR2 is YENEEA in the germline V gene. This chain's CDR3 is CASSLGTSYEQYF. In DNA form, the CDR3 reads TGTGCCAGCAGCTTAGGGACATCCTACGAGCAGTACTTC.

This clone occurred once. The chain is built from TRBV7-2 and TRBJ1-1; D remains unclear. This CDR3 spans 13 amino acids. Trimming shortened V by 5 bases and J by 11 bases, and 18 bases separated the two germline ends. Germline V gene sequence: CDR1 SGHTA, CDR2 FQGNSA. The CDR3 DNA reads TGTGCCAGCAGCGACCGACCAGGCGGGGAGGCTTTCTTT. Encoded protein: CASSDRPGGEAFF.

The rearrangement joins TRBV5-1 to TRBJ2-3, with TRBD2 as a possible D gene (5 bases). The CDR3 covers 14 residues. CDR1 and CDR2 (germline): SGHRS, YFSETQ. Deletions cut 5 bases from V and 1 base from J, with 11 bases between. CDR3 amino acids: CASRVEGGTDTQYF. CDR3 coding DNA: TGCGCCAGCAGGGTCGAGGGCGGCACAGATACGCAGTATTTT.

This rearrangement joins TRBV18 to TRBJ1-1; D is unresolved. This CDR3 is built from 13 residues. The germline V gene has CDR1 KGHSH and CDR2 LQKENI. Trimming took off 2 bases at V and 2 bases at J, with 6 bases between the two ends. The CDR3 loop is CASSPKTNTEAFF. The DNA for the CDR3 is TGTGCCAGCTCACCAAAGACAAACACTGAAGCTTTCTTT.

The J gene is TRBJ2-1, the V gene TRBV11-2, with D hard to call. Germline CDR1 SGHAT, CDR2 FQNNGV. The V end was cut by 5 bases, the J end by 3 bases, with 14 bases between. CDR3 length equals 15 residues. CDR3 residues: CASSITSVGYNEQFF. The CDR3 DNA sequence: TGTGCCAGCAGCATTACCAGCGTGGGCTACAATGAGCAGTTCTTC.

The chain recombines TRBV6-1 with TRBJ1-4; 9 bases map to TRBD1. With V trimmed by 3 bases and J by 11 bases, 4 bases remained unmatched. CDR3 size: 13 residues. Germline lookup yields CDR1 MNHNS and CDR2 SASEGT. CDR3 loop: CASSDGTGTKLFF. DNA of the CDR3: TGTGCCAGCAGTGACGGGACAGGGACCAAACTGTTTTTT.

The CDR3 DNA is TGTGCCAGCAGTGCGACAGGGTCCGTAGCCAAAAACATTCAGTACTTC. Amino acids: CASSATGSVAKNIQYF. This sequence joins TRBV25-1 and TRBJ2-4; 7 nucleotides line up with TRBD1. V was pared by 4 bases and J by 0 bases, with 6 bases of the junction left unmatched. Germline V lookup: CDR1 MGHDK, CDR2 SYGVNS. The CDR3 has 16 residues. The full variable domain, completed using reference TRBV25-1 and TRBJ2-4, is EADIYQTPRYLVIGTGKKITLECSQTMGHDKMYWYQQDPGMELHLIHYSYGVNSTEKGDLSSESTVSRIRTEHFPLTLESARPSHTSQYLCASSATGSVAKNIQYFGAGTRLSVL.

The genes are TRBV4-1 and TRBJ2-1; tentatively, D is TRBD2 (6 bases). V lost 1 base and J lost 5, with 9 bases in between. The CDR3 has 14 residues. CDR1 and CDR2 (germline): MGHRA, YSYEKL. DNA for the CDR3: TGCGCCAGCAGCCAAGCGGGGGTAAACAATGAGCAGTTCTTC. This sequence encodes CASSQAGVNNEQFF.

Comments on this clone: One end of the junction varies from germline; a read error may be responsible. This chain connects TRBV6-1 to TRBJ2-1; 15 positions agree with TRBD2. The CDR3 runs 15 residues. The germline V gene has CDR1 MNHNS and CDR2 SASEGT. The CDR3 reads CASREGLAGGNEQFF. The CDR3 DNA is TGTGCCAGCAGGGAAGGACTAGCGGGGGGGAACGAGCAGTTCTTC.

V usage is TRBV7-9 and J usage is TRBJ1-2; TRBD1 matches at 8 bases. The CDR3 loop spans 15 amino acids. J was trimmed by 5 bases and V by 4 bases; bases with no gene match: 9. CDR1 and CDR2 from the germline V gene are SEHNR and FQNEAQ (reference sequence). The CDR3 reads CASSSRSRQGYGYTF. CDR3 nucleotides: TGTGCCAGCAGCTCACGTTCAAGACAGGGGTATGGCTACACCTTC.

The chain uses TRBV2 and TRBJ1-4; no reliable D call. The germline CDR1 and CDR2 sequences are SNHLY and FYNNEI. V was cut by 0 bases and J by 8 bases, with 19 bases left in between. The CDR3 sequence is 17 residues long. The CDR3 here is CASSEAPQRGGGEKLFF. CDR3 coding DNA: TGTGCCAGCAGTGAAGCCCCCCAGCGGGGAGGAGGAGAAAAACTGTTTTTT.

The rearrangement joins TRBV7-3 to TRBJ1-1; the D is unclear. CDR3 length: 13 amino acids. Germline CDR1 reads SGHTA; CDR2 reads FQGTGA. Trimming cost V 4 bases and J 0 bases, with 6 bases left between them. CDR3 region: CASSSVVNTEAFF. As DNA, the CDR3 is TGTGCCAGCAGCTCGGTGGTGAACACTGAAGCTTTCTTT.

The J gene is TRBJ1-4, the V gene TRBV27; possible D gene TRBD1, 6 bases. The CDR3 spans 12 residues. Germline CDR1 is MNHEY and CDR2 is SMNVEV (reference sequence). V was clipped by 6 bases and J by 6 bases, with 8 bases between them. CDR3 sequence: CASSRTDEKLFF. The CDR3 bases are TGTGCCAGCAGCCGGACAGATGAAAAACTGTTTTTT.

V gene TRBV5-1 combines with J gene TRBJ1-1; tentatively, D is TRBD1 (6 bases). V lost 4 bases and J 1 base, leaving 14 bases between the germline ends. Germline V lookup: CDR1 SGHRS, CDR2 YFSETQ. CDR3 length: 15 amino acids. CDR3 coding DNA: TGCGCCAGCAGCGGCGGGGGGGGGCGGAACACTGAAGCTTTCTTT. Residues: CASSGGGGRNTEAFF.

The chain links TRBV28 to TRBJ1-2; possibly TRBD1 for D (5 bases). V shed 10 bases and J shed 4 bases, with 22 bases lying between them. Germline V gene sequence: CDR1 MDHEN, CDR2 SYDVKM. CDR3 length equals 15 residues. In DNA, the CDR3 is TGTGCCATCAGGCGGGGAGTCGGGGCTAGCTATGGCTACACCTTC. Its translation: CAIRRGVGASYGYTF.

The table lists this clone with a count of one. The chain uses TRBV5-1 and TRBJ2-1; 10 nucleotides line up with TRBD1. This CDR3 spans 14 amino acids. Germline CDR1 SGHRS, CDR2 YFSETQ. V gave up 4 bases and J gave up 8 bases; unmatched junction bases: 6. In nucleotides, the CDR3 is TGCGCCAGCAGCACGGGACAGGGGATCGATGAGCAGTTCTTC. Protein: CASSTGQGIDEQFF. The full variable domain, with the rest looked up from reference TRBV5-1 and TRBJ2-1, is KAGVTQTPRYLIKTRGQQVTLSCSPISGHRSVSWYQQTPGQGLQFLFEYFSETQRNKGNFPGRFSGRQFSNSRSEMNVSTLELGDSALYLCASSTGQGIDEQFFGPGTRLTVL.

The chain carries TRBV5-1 and TRBJ2-7, with 8 bases that match TRBD2. Unmatched junction bases numbered 13, after V lost 5 bases and J lost 0 bases. This CDR3 comprises 17 residues. The germline CDR1 and CDR2 sequences are SGHRS and YFSETQ. In nucleotides, the CDR3 is TGCGCCAGCAGGTTGACGTCCAGCGGGGGCTACTCCTACGAGCAGTACTTC. Amino acids: CASRLTSSGGYSYEQYF.

This sequence joins TRBV7-9 and TRBJ2-5; possibly TRBD1 for D (5 bases). V was pared by 4 bases and J by 5 bases, with 14 bases between. CDR3 length: 14 amino acids. Germline CDR1 SEHNR, CDR2 FQNEAQ (reference sequence). The CDR3 sequence is CASSSTWGKETQYF. The CDR3 nucleotides are TGTGCCAGCAGCTCAACCTGGGGCAAGGAGACCCAGTACTTC.

The chain couples TRBV18 to TRBJ1-1; TRBD1 might be the D (6 bases). The CDR3 is 13 residues long. V lost 3 bases, J lost 8 bases, and 13 bases lay in between. The germline V gene has CDR1 KGHSH and CDR2 LQKENI. The CDR3 DNA reads TGTGCCAGCTCACCGGACAGACTCAGGGAAGCTTTCTTT. The encoded protein is CASSPDRLREAFF.

J is TRBJ1-5 and V is TRBV10-3, with D maybe TRBD1 (5 bases). The V gene lost 6 bases and the J gene lost 5 bases, with 8 bases spanning the gap. Germline CDR1 and CDR2: ENHRY and SYGVKD. The CDR3 has 12 residues. In DNA, the CDR3 is TGTGCCATCAGGGGGGGTGATCAGCCCCAGCATTTT. Translation: CAIRGGDQPQHF.

J is TRBJ1-1 and V is TRBV6-1; TRBD1 matches at 10 bases. The ends lost 6 bases at V and 6 bases at J; junction bases unmatched: 7. The germline CDR1 and CDR2 sequences are MNHNS and SASEGT. CDR3 size: 14 residues. For the CDR3, the DNA is TGTGCCAGCAGCCGCGACAGGGGGCACCCTGAAGCTTTCTTT. Protein product: CASSRDRGHPEAFF.